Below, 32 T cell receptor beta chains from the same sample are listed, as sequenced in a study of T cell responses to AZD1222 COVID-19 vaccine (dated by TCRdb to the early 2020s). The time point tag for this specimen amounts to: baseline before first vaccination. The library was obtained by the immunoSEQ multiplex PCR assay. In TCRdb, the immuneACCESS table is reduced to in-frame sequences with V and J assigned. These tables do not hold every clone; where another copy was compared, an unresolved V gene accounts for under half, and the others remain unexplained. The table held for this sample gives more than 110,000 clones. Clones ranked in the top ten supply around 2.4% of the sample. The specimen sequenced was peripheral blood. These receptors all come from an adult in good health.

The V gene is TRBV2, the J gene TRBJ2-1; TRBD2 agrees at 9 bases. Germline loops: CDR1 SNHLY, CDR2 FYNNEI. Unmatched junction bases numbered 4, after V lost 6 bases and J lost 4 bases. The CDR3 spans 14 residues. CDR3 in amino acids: CASSERGAYNEQFF. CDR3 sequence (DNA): TGTGCCAGCAGCGAGCGGGGGGCATACAATGAGCAGTTCTTC. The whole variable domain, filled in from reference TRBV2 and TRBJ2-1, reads EPEVTQTPSHQVTQMGQEVILRCVPISNHLYFYWYRQILGQKVEFLVSFYNNEISEKSEIFDDQFSVERPDGSNFTLKIRSTKLEDSAMYFCASSERGAYNEQFFGPGTRLTVL.

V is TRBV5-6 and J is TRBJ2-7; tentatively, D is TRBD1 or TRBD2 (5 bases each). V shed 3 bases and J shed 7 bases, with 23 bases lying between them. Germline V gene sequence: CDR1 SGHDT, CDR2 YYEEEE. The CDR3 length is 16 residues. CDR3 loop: CASSWGTGIASGEQYF. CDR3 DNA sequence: TGTGCCAGCAGCTGGGGGACGGGGATCGCCTCGGGGGAGCAGTACTTC. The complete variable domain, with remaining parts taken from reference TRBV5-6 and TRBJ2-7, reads DAGVTQSPTHLIKTRGQQVTLRCSPKSGHDTVSWYQQALGQGPQFIFQYYEEEERQRGNFPDRFSGHQFPNYSSELNVNALLLGDSALYLCASSWGTGIASGEQYFGPGTRLTVT.

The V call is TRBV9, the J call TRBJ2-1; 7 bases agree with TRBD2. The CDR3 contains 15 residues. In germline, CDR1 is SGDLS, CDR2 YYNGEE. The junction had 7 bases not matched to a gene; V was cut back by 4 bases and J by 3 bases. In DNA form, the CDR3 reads TGTGCCAGCAGCTCACGACTAGCAAACTACAATGAGCAGTTCTTC. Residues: CASSSRLANYNEQFF.

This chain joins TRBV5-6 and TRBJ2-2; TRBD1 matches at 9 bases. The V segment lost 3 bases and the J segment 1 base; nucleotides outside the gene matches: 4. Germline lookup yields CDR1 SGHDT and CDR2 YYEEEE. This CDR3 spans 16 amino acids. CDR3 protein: CASSSWTGVNTGELFF. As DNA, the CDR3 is TGTGCCAGCAGCTCATGGACAGGGGTGAACACCGGGGAGCTGTTTTTT.

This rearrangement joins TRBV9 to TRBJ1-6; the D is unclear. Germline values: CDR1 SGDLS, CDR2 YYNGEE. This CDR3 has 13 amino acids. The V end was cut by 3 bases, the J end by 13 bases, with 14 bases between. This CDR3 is CASSETVRMPLHF. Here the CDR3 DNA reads TGTGCCAGCAGCGAGACGGTCCGGATGCCCCTCCACTTT.

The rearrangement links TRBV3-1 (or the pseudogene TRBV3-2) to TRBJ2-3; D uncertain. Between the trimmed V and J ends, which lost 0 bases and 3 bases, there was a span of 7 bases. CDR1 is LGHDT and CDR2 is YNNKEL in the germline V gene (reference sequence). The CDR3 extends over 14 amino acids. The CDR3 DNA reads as TGTGCCAGCAGCCAAGATGTAGGGACAGATACGCAGTATTTT. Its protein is CASSQDVGTDTQYF.

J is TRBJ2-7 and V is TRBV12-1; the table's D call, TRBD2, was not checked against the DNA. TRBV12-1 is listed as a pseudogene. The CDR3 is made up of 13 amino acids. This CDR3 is CASSYGGPTEQYF. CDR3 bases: TGTGCCAGCAGCTACGGGGGGCCCACGGAGCAGTACTTC.

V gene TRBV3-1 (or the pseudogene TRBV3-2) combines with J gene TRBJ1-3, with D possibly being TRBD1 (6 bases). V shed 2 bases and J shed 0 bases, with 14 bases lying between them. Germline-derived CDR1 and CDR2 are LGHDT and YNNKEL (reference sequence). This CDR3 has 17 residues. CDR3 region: CASSQHRDTSSGNTIYF. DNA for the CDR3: TGTGCCAGCAGCCAACACCGGGACACCAGCTCTGGAAACACCATATATTTT.

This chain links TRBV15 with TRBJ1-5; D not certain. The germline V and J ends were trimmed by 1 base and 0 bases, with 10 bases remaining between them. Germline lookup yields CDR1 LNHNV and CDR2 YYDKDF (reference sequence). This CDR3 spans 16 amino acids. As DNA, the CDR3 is TGTGCCACCAGCAGAGCAGACGGATATAGCAATCAGCCCCAGCATTTT. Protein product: CATSRADGYSNQPQHF.

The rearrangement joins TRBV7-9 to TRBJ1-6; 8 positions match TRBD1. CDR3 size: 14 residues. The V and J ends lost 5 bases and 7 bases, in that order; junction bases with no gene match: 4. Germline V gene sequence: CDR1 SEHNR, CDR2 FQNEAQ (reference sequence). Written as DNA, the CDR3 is TGTGCCAGCAGCACCGACAGGGGCAATTCACCCCTCCACTTT. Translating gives CASSTDRGNSPLHF.

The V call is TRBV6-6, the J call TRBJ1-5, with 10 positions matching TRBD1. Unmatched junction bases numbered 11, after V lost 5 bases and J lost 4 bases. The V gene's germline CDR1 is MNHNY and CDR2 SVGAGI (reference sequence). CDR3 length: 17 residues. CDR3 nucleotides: TGTGCCAGCAGTCCTAGCCCCGGGACAGGGGTGAATCAGCCCCAGCATTTT. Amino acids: CASSPSPGTGVNQPQHF.

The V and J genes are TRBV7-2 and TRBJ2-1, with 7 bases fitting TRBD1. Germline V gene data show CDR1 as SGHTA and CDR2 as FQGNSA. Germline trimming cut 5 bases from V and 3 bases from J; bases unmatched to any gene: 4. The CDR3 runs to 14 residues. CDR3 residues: CASSPTGDYNEQFF. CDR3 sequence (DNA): TGTGCCAGCAGCCCCACAGGGGACTACAATGAGCAGTTCTTC.

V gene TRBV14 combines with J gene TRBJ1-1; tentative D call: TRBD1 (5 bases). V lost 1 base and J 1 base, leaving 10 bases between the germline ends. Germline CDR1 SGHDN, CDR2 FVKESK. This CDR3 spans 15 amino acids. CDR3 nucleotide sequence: TGTGCCAGCAGCCAAGGGGACGGTTGGAACACTGAAGCTTTCTTT. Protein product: CASSQGDGWNTEAFF.

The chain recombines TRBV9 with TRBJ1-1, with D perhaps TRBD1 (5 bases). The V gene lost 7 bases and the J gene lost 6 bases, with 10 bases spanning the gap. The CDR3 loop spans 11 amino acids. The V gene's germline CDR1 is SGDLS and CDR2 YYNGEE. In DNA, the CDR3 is TGTGCCAGCTCCGGGGGGGCTGAAGCTTTCTTT. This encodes CASSGGAEAFF. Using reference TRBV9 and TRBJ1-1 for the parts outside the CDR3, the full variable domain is DSGVTQTPKHLITATGQRVTLRCSPRSGDLSVYWYQQSLDQGLQFLIQYYNGEERAKGNILERFSAQQFPDLHSELNLSSLELGDSALYFCASSGGAEAFFGQGTRLTVV.

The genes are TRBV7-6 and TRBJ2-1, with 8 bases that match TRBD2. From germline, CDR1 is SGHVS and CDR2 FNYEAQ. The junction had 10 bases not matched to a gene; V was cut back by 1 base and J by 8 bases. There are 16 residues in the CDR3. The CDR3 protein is CASSLVGRGVPDEQFF. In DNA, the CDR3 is TGTGCCAGCAGCTTAGTCGGGCGGGGGGTCCCCGATGAGCAGTTCTTC.

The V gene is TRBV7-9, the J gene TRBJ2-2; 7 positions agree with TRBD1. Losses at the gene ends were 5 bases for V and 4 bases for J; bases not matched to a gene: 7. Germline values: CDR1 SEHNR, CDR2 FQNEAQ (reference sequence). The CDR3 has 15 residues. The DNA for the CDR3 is TGTGCCAGCAGCCTGACAGGGTTCTCCACCGGGGAGCTGTTTTTT. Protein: CASSLTGFSTGELFF. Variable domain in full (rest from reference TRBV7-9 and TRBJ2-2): DTGVSQNPRHKITKRGQNVTFRCDPISEHNRLYWYRQTLGQGPEFLTYFQNEAQLEKSRLLSDRFSAERPKGSFSTLEIQRTEQGDSAMYLCASSLTGFSTGELFFGEGSRLTVL.

CDR3 amino acids: CASSSRTVYNEQFF. DNA for the CDR3: TGTGCCAGCAGCTCCCGGACAGTCTACAATGAGCAGTTCTTC. The chain combines TRBV7-9 with TRBJ2-1; weak D call: TRBD1 (6 bases). The V and J ends lost 4 bases and 3 bases respectively, with 10 bases between them. Per the germline V gene, CDR1 is SEHNR and CDR2 is FQNEAQ (reference sequence). The CDR3 spans 14 residues.

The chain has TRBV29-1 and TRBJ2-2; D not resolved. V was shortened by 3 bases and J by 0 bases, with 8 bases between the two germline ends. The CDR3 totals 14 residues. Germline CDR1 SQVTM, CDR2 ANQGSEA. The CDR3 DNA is TGCAGCGTTGAGGAGTTCGCGAACACCGGGGAGCTGTTTTTT. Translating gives CSVEEFANTGELFF.

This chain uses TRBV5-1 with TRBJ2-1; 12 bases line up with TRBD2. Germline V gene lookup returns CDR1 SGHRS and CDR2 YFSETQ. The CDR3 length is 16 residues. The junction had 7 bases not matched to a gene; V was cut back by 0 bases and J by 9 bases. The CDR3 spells CASSLASSGGAFEQFF. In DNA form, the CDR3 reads TGCGCCAGCAGCTTGGCCTCTAGCGGGGGGGCATTTGAGCAGTTCTTC.

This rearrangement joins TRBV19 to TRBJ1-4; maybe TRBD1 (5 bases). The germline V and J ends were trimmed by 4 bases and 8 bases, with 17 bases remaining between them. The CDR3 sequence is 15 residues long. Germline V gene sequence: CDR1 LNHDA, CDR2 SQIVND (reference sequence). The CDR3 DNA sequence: TGTGCCAGTAGTAGGAATGGGGACGTTAGGGAAAAACTGTTTTTT. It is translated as CASSRNGDVREKLFF. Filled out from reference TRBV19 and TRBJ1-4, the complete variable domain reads DGGITQSPKYLFRKEGQNVTLSCEQNLNHDAMYWYRQDPGQGLRLIYYSQIVNDFQKGDIAEGYSVSREKKESFPLTVTSAQKNPTAFYLCASSRNGDVREKLFFGSGTQLSVL.

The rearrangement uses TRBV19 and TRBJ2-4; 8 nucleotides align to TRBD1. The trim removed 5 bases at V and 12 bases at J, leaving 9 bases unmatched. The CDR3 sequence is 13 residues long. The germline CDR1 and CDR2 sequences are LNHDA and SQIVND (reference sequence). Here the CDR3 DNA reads TGTGCCAGTAGTCGGGACAGGATGGATTATCAGTACTTC. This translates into CASSRDRMDYQYF.

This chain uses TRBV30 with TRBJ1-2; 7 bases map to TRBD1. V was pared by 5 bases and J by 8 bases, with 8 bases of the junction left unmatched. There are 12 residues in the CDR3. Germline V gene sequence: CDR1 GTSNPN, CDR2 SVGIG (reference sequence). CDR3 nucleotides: TGTGCCTGGGGGACAGAGAGATCCGGCTACACCTTC. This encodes CAWGTERSGYTF.

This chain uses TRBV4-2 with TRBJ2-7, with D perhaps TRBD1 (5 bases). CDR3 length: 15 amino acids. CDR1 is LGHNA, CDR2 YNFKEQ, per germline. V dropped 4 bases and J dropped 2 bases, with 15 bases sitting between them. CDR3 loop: CASSRAQGVAYEQYF. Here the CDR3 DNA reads TGTGCCAGCAGCCGGGCGCAAGGGGTTGCCTACGAGCAGTACTTC.

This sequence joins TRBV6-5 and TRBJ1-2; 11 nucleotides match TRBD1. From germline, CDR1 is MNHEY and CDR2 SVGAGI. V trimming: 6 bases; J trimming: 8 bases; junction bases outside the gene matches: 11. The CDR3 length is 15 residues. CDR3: CASRPDRGLPSGYTF. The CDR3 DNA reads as TGTGCCAGCAGGCCGGACAGGGGGCTGCCTAGCGGCTACACCTTC.

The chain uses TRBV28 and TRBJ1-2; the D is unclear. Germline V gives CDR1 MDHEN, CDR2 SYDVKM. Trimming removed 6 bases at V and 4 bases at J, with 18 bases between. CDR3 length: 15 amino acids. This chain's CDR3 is CASSQPLGLVYGYTF. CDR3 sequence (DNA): TGTGCCAGCAGCCAACCTCTGGGCTTAGTCTATGGCTACACCTTC.

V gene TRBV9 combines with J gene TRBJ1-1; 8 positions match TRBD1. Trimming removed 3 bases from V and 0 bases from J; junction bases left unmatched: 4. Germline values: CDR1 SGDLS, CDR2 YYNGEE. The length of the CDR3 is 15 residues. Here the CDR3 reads CASSGTDRVNTEAFF. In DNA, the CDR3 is TGTGCCAGCAGCGGAACGGACAGGGTGAACACTGAAGCTTTCTTT.

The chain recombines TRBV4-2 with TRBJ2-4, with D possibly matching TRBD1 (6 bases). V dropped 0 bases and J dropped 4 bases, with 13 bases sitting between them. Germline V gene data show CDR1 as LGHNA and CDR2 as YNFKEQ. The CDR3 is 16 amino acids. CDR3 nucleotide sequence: TGTGCCAGCAGCCAAGATCGGGACACGGAAAAAAACATTCAGTACTTC. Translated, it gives CASSQDRDTEKNIQYF.

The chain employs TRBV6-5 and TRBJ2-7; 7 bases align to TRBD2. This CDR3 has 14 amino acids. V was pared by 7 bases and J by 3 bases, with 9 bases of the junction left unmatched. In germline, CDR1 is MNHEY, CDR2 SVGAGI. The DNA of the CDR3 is TGTGCCAGCACCCTGGGCGGGGGTTTCTACGAGCAGTACTTC. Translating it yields CASTLGGGFYEQYF.

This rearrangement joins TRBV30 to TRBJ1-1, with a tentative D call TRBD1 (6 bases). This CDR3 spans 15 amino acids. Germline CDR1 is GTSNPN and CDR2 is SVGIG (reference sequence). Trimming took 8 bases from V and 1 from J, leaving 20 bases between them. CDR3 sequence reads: CALQGQGNRNTEAFF. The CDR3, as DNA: TGTGCCCTTCAGGGGCAGGGGAATCGGAACACTGAAGCTTTCTTT.

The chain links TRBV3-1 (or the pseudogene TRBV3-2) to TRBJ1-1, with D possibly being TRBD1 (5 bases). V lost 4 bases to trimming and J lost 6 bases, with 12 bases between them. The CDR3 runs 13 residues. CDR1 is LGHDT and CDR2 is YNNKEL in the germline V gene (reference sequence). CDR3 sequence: CASSRGGLAEAFF. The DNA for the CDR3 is TGTGCCAGCAGCCGGGGGGGTTTAGCTGAAGCTTTCTTT.

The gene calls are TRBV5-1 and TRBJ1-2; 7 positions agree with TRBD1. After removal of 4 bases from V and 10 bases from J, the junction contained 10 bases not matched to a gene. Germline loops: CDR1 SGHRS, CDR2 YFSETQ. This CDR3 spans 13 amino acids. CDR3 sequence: CASSPGGTTLYTF. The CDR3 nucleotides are TGCGCCAGCAGCCCAGGGGGGACCACACTCTACACCTTC.

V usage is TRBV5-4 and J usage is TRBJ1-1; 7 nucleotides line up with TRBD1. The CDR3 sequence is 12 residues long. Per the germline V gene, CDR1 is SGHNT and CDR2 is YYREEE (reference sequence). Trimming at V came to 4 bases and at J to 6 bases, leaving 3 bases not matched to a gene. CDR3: CASSRQGSEAFF. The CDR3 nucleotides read TGTGCCAGCAGCCGACAGGGTTCTGAAGCTTTCTTT. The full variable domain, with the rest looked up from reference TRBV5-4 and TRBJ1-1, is ETGVTQSPTHLIKTRGQQVTLRCSSQSGHNTVSWYQQALGQGPQFIFQYYREEENGRGNFPPRFSGLQFPNYSSELNVNALELDDSALYLCASSRQGSEAFFGQGTRLTVV.